These 11 T cell receptor beta chains were sequenced from one sample in a study of T-cell reconstitution after alpha-beta-depleted transplantation in children. A TCRbeta library incorporating unique molecular identifiers was prepared. Using its own MiXCR run on the PCR reads, TCRdb lists one record per CDR3 protein. The data contain around 370,000 distinct CDR3 sequences, 15% to 20% of them singletons. The source material was PBMCs, mostly from graft donor cells, sampled 360 days after TCRalphabeta/CD19-depleted stem cell transplant. These receptors all come from a male patient aged 2-9 years who had a stem cell transplant for acute lymphoblastic leukemia, so the T cells may come from the graft donor.

This clonotype turned up a few times. The chain carries TRBV6-5 and TRBJ1-5; D is unresolved. The V end was cut by 2 bases, the J end by 7 bases, with 12 bases between. CDR1 MNHEY and CDR2 SVGAGI come from the germline V gene. The length of the CDR3 is 14 residues. Here the CDR3 DNA reads TGTGCCAGCAGTTACGCCGGGAGAGAGCAGCCCCAGCATTTT. The encoded protein is CASSYAGREQPQHF.

This clonotype has more than one count but fewer than ten. The chain couples TRBV28 to TRBJ2-7; maybe TRBD2 (5 bases). The V end was cut by 3 bases, the J end by 9 bases, with 15 bases between. The CDR3 length is 13 residues. CDR1 and CDR2 from the germline V gene are MDHEN and SYDVKM. In DNA, the CDR3 is TGTGCCAGCAGTTTTCCGGGGTTTCTCGCGCAGTACTTC. This sequence encodes CASSFPGFLAQYF.

The chain couples TRBV20-1 to TRBJ2-1; D is perhaps TRBD2 (6 bases). V was shortened by 3 bases and J by 6 bases, with 24 bases between the two germline ends. The CDR3 covers 17 residues. CDR1 and CDR2 (germline): DFQATT, SNEGSKA (reference sequence). The CDR3: CSASARRLTRQLNEQFF. The CDR3 region has the DNA TGCAGTGCTAGTGCCCGAAGGTTGACTAGGCAGCTCAATGAGCAGTTCTTC.

This clonotype was seen a handful of times. This chain links TRBV7-2 with TRBJ2-7, with D possibly TRBD2 on 5 matching bases. The CDR3 is made up of 15 amino acids. V was pared by 5 bases and J by 0 bases, with 14 bases between. Looked up from germline, CDR1 is SGHTA and CDR2 is FQGNSA. DNA of the CDR3: TGTGCCAGCAGCCCCCGGGTCGGGGTCTCCTACGAGCAGTACTTC. Translating it yields CASSPRVGVSYEQYF.

This clonotype was counted many times. The chain recombines TRBV9 with TRBJ1-4; TRBD1 agrees at 10 bases. Germline trimming cut 3 bases from V and 0 bases from J; bases unmatched to any gene: 11. The length of the CDR3 is 19 residues. Germline CDR1 is SGDLS and CDR2 is YYNGEE. CDR3 amino acids: CASSAKRTGGRATNEKLFF. CDR3 sequence (DNA): TGTGCCAGCAGCGCCAAGCGGACAGGGGGACGTGCAACTAATGAAAAACTGTTTTTT.

This clonotype was seen many times. The rearrangement uses TRBV24-1 and TRBJ2-1, with 14 positions matching TRBD2. Germline CDR1 and CDR2: KGHDR and SFDVKD. The CDR3 is 14 residues long. Unmatched junction bases numbered 4, after V lost 7 bases and J lost 9 bases. The CDR3 DNA sequence: TGTGCCACCAGCAGGACTAGCGGGAGGACTGAGCAGTTCTTC. It encodes CATSRTSGRTEQFF.

The gene calls are TRBV19 and TRBJ1-5; D is unresolved. V was clipped by 3 bases and J by 7 bases, with 10 bases between them. This CDR3 has 13 residues. In germline, CDR1 is LNHDA, CDR2 SQIVND (reference sequence). DNA of the CDR3: TGTGCCAGTAGTATCGGGGAAATGCAGCCCCAGCATTTT. Amino acids: CASSIGEMQPQHF.

In its sample, this clonotype was seen a few times. This chain uses TRBV10-3 with TRBJ2-3; no clear D gene. The length of the CDR3 is 14 residues. V lost 0 bases to trimming and J lost 1 base, with 5 bases between them. CDR1 ENHRY and CDR2 SYGVKD come from the germline V gene. The CDR3 loop reads CAISESTGTDTQYF. The CDR3 DNA sequence: TGTGCCATCAGTGAGTCCACAGGCACAGATACGCAGTATTTT.

This clonotype was picked up a small number of times. CDR3 sequence reads: CASSQDARGRETQYF. CDR3 nucleotides: TGTGCCAGCAGCCAAGATGCCAGGGGGCGAGAGACCCAGTACTTC. V usage is TRBV4-2 and J usage is TRBJ2-5, with 8 positions matching TRBD1. The CDR3 consists of 15 residues. V gave up 0 bases and J gave up 4 bases; unmatched junction bases: 4. The germline CDR1 and CDR2 sequences are LGHNA and YNFKEQ.

This clonotype has only a few counts. The chain combines TRBV10-2 with TRBJ2-7, with 9 bases aligning to TRBD2. The CDR3 length is 14 residues. Losses at the gene ends were 4 bases for V and 4 bases for J; bases not matched to a gene: 5. Germline-derived CDR1 and CDR2 are WSHSY and SAAADI. The CDR3 region is CASSVSSGIYEQYF. CDR3 DNA sequence: TGCGCCAGCAGTGTGTCTAGCGGGATTTACGAGCAGTACTTC.

There are a few counts of this clonotype. The chain has TRBV29-1 and TRBJ1-2; D is possibly TRBD1 (6 bases). Germline CDR1 and CDR2: SQVTM and ANQGSEA. V was cut by 2 bases and J by 4 bases, with 11 bases left in between. CDR3 length: 13 amino acids. The DNA of the CDR3 is TGCAGCGTTGAATGGGTGGACAGCTATGGCTACACCTTC. Residues: CSVEWVDSYGYTF.